This TCR beta chain emerged from a study of sequential checkpoint blockade in melanoma. Study-level background: Maintenance nivolumab came after either treatment sequence.

This clone was picked up one time. This CDR3 has 16 amino acids. The germline V gene encodes CDR1 ENHRY and CDR2 SYGVKD. V lost 5 bases to trimming and J lost 2 bases; unmatched junction nucleotides: 10. Generated by immunoSEQ multiplex PCR, the TCRdb table keeps only in-frame clones and is missing some. Found here are around 25,000 clones, roughly 82% of them singletons; the top ten hold 11%. As to treatment: randomized to nivolumab then ipilimumab (arm A) or the reverse (arm B). Live CD3+CD8+ CD19− CD56− cells were sorted from PBMCs. The chain recombines TRBV10-3 with TRBJ2-3; 7 bases map to TRBD2. This material consisted of CD8+ T cells sorted from blood (inferred from file names), taken from a patient given nivolumab and ipilimumab in sequence. The receptor was isolated from a human donor with melanoma. The CDR3 coding sequence is TGTGCCATCAGTCCGGGGGGTGGGGGAATCACAGATACGCAGTATTTT. As protein: CAISPGGGGITDTQYF.